This T cell receptor (beta chain) comes out of a study of blood T cell repertoires in COVID-19. About the study: The study drew acute and convalescent COVID-19 samples from the United States, Italy and Spain. PBMCs, B-cell-depleted T cells, or T cells were the source of the cDNA or gDNA that made up the material.

V shed 8 bases and J shed 2 bases, with 17 bases lying between them. The CDR3 contains 15 residues. Germline V lookup: CDR1 SEHNR, CDR2 FQNEAQ (reference sequence). The table lists this clone with a count of one. Assay used: immunoSEQ multiplex PCR; TCRdb lists only in-frame clones, some missing. The sample holds approximately 250,000 clones, around 90% seen once. The sequence derives from an older woman in a cohort exposed to, infected with or recovered from COVID-19 (not recorded which). The chain uses TRBV7-9 and TRBJ2-3; D may be TRBD2 (5 bases). What was sequenced was PBMCs or T cells enriched from blood (not recorded which). The CDR3 DNA follows: TGTGCCAGCCACCAGCGAGACGGACTCACAGATACGCAGTATTTT. It codes for CASHQRDGLTDTQYF.